This TCR beta chain was profiled in a study of OX40 agonist ivuxolimab in advanced cancers. On the study more broadly: Dose-escalation subjects each had hepatocellular carcinoma, melanoma, renal cell or head and neck cancer. Broader study findings: The authors also found low normalized T-cell clonal expansion in some nonresponders. At 0.1-3.0 mg/kg, partial responders had clonal expansion among the lowest observed.

The V segment lost 5 bases and the J segment 4 bases; nucleotides outside the gene matches: 4. Germline lookup yields CDR1 KGHSH and CDR2 LQKENI. The CDR3 has 13 residues. On this clone: As yet, its antigen is unknown.

The protocol was immunoSEQ multiplex PCR, while the TCRdb copy is restricted to in-frame clones and leaves out a portion. Of 75,000 to 95,000 clones listed, over 75% are singletons. This sequence originates from an adult with an advanced solid tumor such as melanoma, head and neck, liver or kidney cancer. The chain has TRBV18 and TRBJ1-2; 7 bases fit TRBD1. This material consisted of CD4+ or CD8+ T cells sorted from blood, taken in a trial of the OX40 agonist ivuxolimab. The CDR3 nucleotides read TGTGCCAGCTCAGAGGACAGGAGCTATGGCTACACCTTC. Translated: CASSEDRSYGYTF.